This T cell receptor beta chain was recovered during a study of T-cell reconstitution after alpha-beta-depleted transplantation in children. This CDR3 is built from 15 residues. Unmatched junction bases numbered 6, after V lost 6 bases and J lost 1 base. This clonotype was observed many times. During its preparation, the TCRbeta library received unique molecular identifiers. One entry per CDR3 protein results from TCRdb running MiXCR on the PCR reads. The sample carries roughly 200,000 distinct CDR3 sequences, about 14% recorded once. The sample in question was PBMCs from the stem cell graft donor, obtained from the stem cell graft. The chain is built from TRBV12-3 or TRBV12-4 and TRBJ1-5, with 7 bases lining up with TRBD1. The receptor comes from a human donor who donated a stem cell graft to a child with acute lymphoblastic leukemia. CDR3 nucleotide sequence: TGTGCCAGCAGCCCAGGGACAGCGAGCAATCAGCCCCAGCATTTT. It yields the protein CASSPGTASNQPQHF.